This T cell receptor beta chain was sequenced during a study of blood T cells in healthy people across ages. This clonotype was seen a handful of times. The authors ran a second PCR of 7 to 11 cycles using a sample-barcoded 5' primer and a J-beta primer mix. Using its own MiXCR run on the 5' RACE reads, TCRdb lists one record per CDR3 protein. The sample records approximately 1,100,000 distinct CDR3 sequences, 35% to 55% being singletons. CDR3 length: 15 residues. The germline gives CDR1 SGDLS, CDR2 YYNGEE. Trimming cost V 4 bases and J 1 base, with 14 bases left between them. What was sequenced was blood. This clonotype was sampled from a woman in her fifties or sixties in good health. The chain combines TRBV9 with TRBJ2-5, with a possible D match to TRBD1 (6 bases). This CDR3 is CASSYRQDPQETQYF. The CDR3 region has the DNA TGTGCCAGCAGCTATCGACAGGACCCCCAAGAGACCCAGTACTTC.